This TCR beta chain was captured by sequencing in a study of T cells in Graves' hyperthyroidism and ophthalmopathy. Broader study findings: Ophthalmopathy was separated from stable hyperthyroidism by a 13 V-J model. Appearing also in blood were most of the thyroid clonotypes expanded above 0.001.

Germline assignment: CDR1 MNHEY and CDR2 SVGAGI. This CDR3 region has 15 residues. Trimming took 2 bases from V and 3 from J; bases not matched to a gene: 4. On this clonotype: Its matching antigen is unknown.

The source material, RNA transcripts, was used to amplify TCR beta CDR3 regions. Using the HTBI primer set, a first-round RT-PCR was run on the TCR CDR3. TCRdb re-analysed the multiplex PCR reads in MiXCR, keeping a single row per CDR3 protein. Here the sample spans some 570,000 distinct CDR3 sequences, 12% to 15% being singletons. The sequence was collected from a woman aged 18 to 35 with Graves' ophthalmopathy. The sample was blood. The chain links TRBV6-5 to TRBJ1-5; 7 bases match TRBD1. CDR3 coding DNA: TGTGCCAGCAGTTACCAGGGGGGCCCCAATCAGCCCCAGCATTTT. Translated: CASSYQGGPNQPQHF.